This record covers a single T cell receptor beta chain. No antigen is known for it. This specimen comes from a study of T cell repertoires in cytomegalovirus infection. Study outcomes and limitations: HLA-C-restricted CMV clonotypes gave the most frequent clonotype in two of eight donors.

Germline values: CDR1 MGHRA, CDR2 YSYEKL. Trimming stripped 4 bases from V and 5 bases from J, with 11 bases between. The length of the CDR3 is 13 residues. TCRdb recomputed calls from the reads with MiXCR, one row per CDR3 protein. The sample lists 100,000 to 150,000 distinct CDR3 sequences, 30% to 40% occurring once. The clonotype comes from a human donor in good health (CMV status not recorded). Some clones in this sample may be carry-over from other donors' samples. The sequenced sample was CD8+ T cells from cultured PBMCs, obtained from culture after CMV antigen stimulation. J is TRBJ2-5 and V is TRBV4-1, with TRBD2 as a possible D gene (5 bases). The CDR3 bases are TGCGCCAGCAGCCTCGGACCGGGGGAGACCCAGTACTTC. Amino acids: CASSLGPGETQYF.